These 10 T cell receptor beta chains originate from one sample sequenced in a study of blood T cell repertoires in COVID-19 (TCRdb year 2020). Library construction relied on the immunoSEQ multiplex PCR assay. What TCRdb holds here is the immuneACCESS table cut down to in-frame rearrangements. Part of the clones is not present; checked against another copy, under half of the missing clones reflect an unresolved V gene, and the others are unexplained. The sample table holds about 160,000 clones, of which approximately 86% were seen once. The ten largest make up 3.9% of the sample. Sequenced: peripheral blood. These receptors were taken from a woman in her sixties who had recovered from COVID-19.

The chain joins TRBV5-4 to TRBJ1-1; 8 bases map to TRBD1. This CDR3 spans 15 amino acids. CDR1 is SGHNT, CDR2 YYREEE, per germline (reference sequence). V gave up 4 bases and J gave up 5 bases; unmatched junction bases: 10. This chain's CDR3 is CASSLRTGKNTEAFF. CDR3 DNA sequence: TGTGCCAGCAGCCTTCGGACAGGGAAGAATACTGAAGCTTTCTTT.

In its sample, this clone was seen a few times. V and J are TRBV29-1 and TRBJ2-3, with TRBD1 as a possible D gene (5 bases). V was pared by 3 bases and J by 3 bases, with 13 bases between. Per germline, CDR1 SQVTM and CDR2 ANQGSEA. This CDR3 has 14 residues. The CDR3 nucleotides read TGCAGCGTTGACGGACAAGGGAAGACAGATACGCAGTATTTT. As protein: CSVDGQGKTDTQYF.

The chain links TRBV3-1 (or the pseudogene TRBV3-2) to TRBJ2-7; 15 bases align to TRBD2. The V gene end was trimmed by 5 bases and the J gene end by 6 bases; junction bases not matched to a gene: 8. Germline V gene data show CDR1 as LGHDT and CDR2 as YNNKEL (reference sequence). CDR3 length: 16 residues. The CDR3 loop reads CASSKGLAGGLSEQYF. For the CDR3, the DNA is TGTGCCAGCAGCAAGGGACTAGCGGGGGGACTTTCCGAGCAGTACTTC.

This chain uses TRBV27 with TRBJ2-5; the D gene is possibly TRBD2 (6 bases). V was cut by 5 bases and J by 4 bases, with 14 bases left in between. Germline V gives CDR1 MNHEY, CDR2 SMNVEV (reference sequence). The CDR3 consists of 14 residues. CDR3 coding DNA: TGTGCCAGCAGTCCCAATACGCGGGGAGAGACCCAGTACTTC. This codes for CASSPNTRGETQYF.

CDR3 sequence: CASSFPEGDSYEQYF. The CDR3 DNA is TGTGCCAGCAGCTTCCCAGAGGGGGATTCCTACGAGCAGTACTTC. The chain uses TRBV5-5 and TRBJ2-7; D possibly corresponds to TRBD1 (6 bases). V gave up 2 bases and J gave up 1 base, with 13 bases separating them. CDR1 is SGHKS and CDR2 is YYEKEE in the germline V gene (reference sequence). This CDR3 is built from 15 residues.

The chain has TRBV29-1 and TRBJ1-2, with D hard to call. The V gene lost 4 bases and the J gene lost 0 bases, with 15 bases spanning the gap. The CDR3 extends over 15 amino acids. From germline, CDR1 is SQVTM and CDR2 ANQGSEA. CDR3 coding DNA: TGCAGCGTTGGGTTCGGGGTATCTTCTAACTATGGCTACACCTTC. This encodes CSVGFGVSSNYGYTF.

Notes on this clone: Other nucleotide sequences from this sample produce the same CDR3. This chain uses TRBV6-5 with TRBJ1-2; 7 bases agree with TRBD1. The germline V gene encodes CDR1 MNHEY and CDR2 SVGAGI. V shed 5 bases and J 5 bases; nucleotides not matched to a gene: 2. The CDR3 runs 12 residues. CDR3 in amino acids: CASSRQGYGYTF. DNA of the CDR3: TGTGCCAGCAGTAGACAGGGTTATGGCTACACCTTC.

This clone was counted a single time. V is TRBV21-1 and J is TRBJ1-2; the D call of TRBD1 is as the table states it, not checked on the DNA. TRBV21-1 is flagged as a pseudogene. The CDR3 runs 19 residues. The DNA of the CDR3 is TGTGCCAGCAGCCCCCTGGGACAGGGGGTTTCGCGGGGTCACTATGGCTACACCTTC. This encodes CASSPLGQGVSRGHYGYTF.

This clone was seen a handful of times. This chain joins TRBV18 and TRBJ1-3; D is uncertain. Germline assignment: CDR1 KGHSH and CDR2 LQKENI. CDR3 length equals 17 residues. V gave up 3 bases and J gave up 0 bases, with 15 bases separating them. The DNA of the CDR3 is TGTGCCAGCTCACCGTTCGATCCGAGTAACTCTGGAAACACCATATATTTT. Amino acid sequence: CASSPFDPSNSGNTIYF.

The chain links TRBV7-9 to TRBJ2-3, with 7 bases fitting TRBD1. Germline CDR1 is SEHNR and CDR2 is FQNEAQ (reference sequence). The V and J ends lost 11 bases and 0 bases, in that order; junction bases with no gene match: 5. This CDR3 comprises 13 residues. CDR3 amino acids: CAGDRDSTDTQYF. DNA of the CDR3: TGTGCCGGAGACAGGGATAGCACAGATACGCAGTATTTT.